The clone carrying this T cell receptor (beta chain) occurred many times. What it recognizes is unknown. This sample is drawn from a study of T cells in Graves' hyperthyroidism and ophthalmopathy. About the study: Pretreatment peripheral blood was obtained at initial diagnosis.

Germline trimming cut 5 bases from V and 7 bases from J; bases unmatched to any gene: 5. Germline V gene sequence: CDR1 MDHEN, CDR2 SYDVKM. The CDR3 has 13 amino acids. Amplified regions were TCR beta CDR3 sequences from RNA transcripts. The HTBI primer set was used in a first-round RT-PCR of the TCR CDR3. One entry per CDR3 protein results from TCRdb running MiXCR on the multiplex PCR reads. The sample has 600,000 or so distinct CDR3 sequences; more than 14% are singletons. General study results and limits: Before onset, ophthalmopathy was predicted by the model a median 6.5 months earlier. Most clonotypes that expanded in the thyroid above 0.001 also showed up in blood.

V usage is TRBV28 and J usage is TRBJ1-2; 9 positions agree with TRBD1. The sample consisted of blood. This TCR was recovered from a woman in her forties or fifties with Graves' ophthalmopathy. CDR3 bases: TGTGCCAGCAGTATACAGGGGGCTGGTGGCTACACCTTC. This encodes CASSIQGAGGYTF.